The next 14 T cell receptor beta chains were all read from a single sample in a study of molecular identifiers for immune sequencing clone quantification. TCRdb redid the calling of the PCR reads with MiXCR, one entry per CDR3 protein. Here the sample spans about 500,000 distinct CDR3 sequences, around a fifth being singletons. The sequenced material came from naive CD8+ T cells from blood, with Jurkat cell RNA spiked in. Specified subset: FACS-sorted CD8+CD4-CCR7+CD45RA+ naive T cells. Receptors originate from a human donor in good health. Some libraries in this study had Jurkat cell RNA spiked in.

A word on this clonotype: A much bigger clone sits one base away, suggesting this may be a read error. The DNA of the CDR3 is TGTGCCGGCGGGAGGACAGCCAGCAATCAGCCCCAGCATTTT. Its translation is CAGGRTASNQPQHF. The V call is TRBV6-2 or TRBV6-3, the J call TRBJ1-5; TRBD1 is a possible D gene (6 bases). V was cut by 11 bases and J by 1 base, with 15 bases left in between. Germline V gene data show CDR1 as MNHEY and CDR2 as SVGEGT. The CDR3 has 14 amino acids.

Concerning this clonotype: A much larger clone lies one base from this, so it may be a read error. V and J are TRBV7-2 and TRBJ1-1; D gene unclear. The V end was cut by 3 bases, the J end by 6 bases, with 11 bases between. In germline, CDR1 is SGHTA, CDR2 FQGNSA. The CDR3 consists of 13 residues. Here the CDR3 DNA reads TGTGCCAGCAGCTTGGGGATTAGCGCTGAAGCTTTCTTT. Translated, it gives CASSLGISAEAFF.

V gene TRBV19 combines with J gene TRBJ2-3; no reliable D call. The CDR3 spans 12 residues. Trimming stripped 7 bases from V and 4 bases from J, with 9 bases between. Germline-derived CDR1 and CDR2 are LNHDA and SQIVND (reference sequence). CDR3 nucleotide sequence: TGTGCCAGTACGGCGGTCGCAGATACGCAGTATTTT. Translation gives CASTAVADTQYF.

With regard to this clonotype: Lacking the conserved final phenylalanine or tryptophan, this CDR3 likely reflects a read error. The V call is TRBV12-3 or TRBV12-4, the J call TRBJ2-1; TRBD2 matches at 8 bases. CDR3 length: 13 residues. After removal of 4 bases from V and 6 bases from J, the junction contained 2 bases not matched to a gene. This chain's CDR3 is CASSWTSSNEQFS. The CDR3 DNA reads TGTGCCAGCAGTTGGACTAGCTCCAATGAGCAGTTCTCC.

This clonotype was counted at least ten times. V gene TRBV4-2 combines with J gene TRBJ2-3, with D perhaps matching TRBD2 (6 bases). The CDR3 is 18 amino acids. The germline V gene has CDR1 LGHNA and CDR2 YNFKEQ. V lost 0 bases and J 2 bases, leaving 18 bases between the germline ends. Here the CDR3 reads CASSQERGGGTHTDTQYF. In DNA form, the CDR3 reads TGTGCCAGCAGCCAAGAAAGAGGTGGAGGGACCCACACAGATACGCAGTATTTT.

This sequence joins TRBV9 and TRBJ1-1; D gene unclear. Germline V gene lookup returns CDR1 SGDLS and CDR2 YYNGEE. The V and J ends lost 4 bases and 6 bases respectively, with 13 bases between them. The CDR3 has 13 amino acids. This CDR3 is CASSSSSRAEAFF. The DNA of the CDR3 is TGTGCCAGCAGCTCCTCCTCGAGAGCTGAAGCTTTCTTT. The full variable domain, completed using reference TRBV9 and TRBJ1-1, is DSGVTQTPKHLITATGQRVTLRCSPRSGDLSVYWYQQSLDQGLQFLIQYYNGEERAKGNILERFSAQQFPDLHSELNLSSLELGDSALYFCASSSSSRAEAFFGQGTRLTVV.

This clonotype has ten or more counts. The chain uses TRBV7-2 and TRBJ2-3; 10 bases fit TRBD2. CDR1 and CDR2 from the germline V gene are SGHTA and FQGNSA. J was trimmed by 5 bases and V by 1 base; bases with no gene match: 6. The CDR3 extends over 16 amino acids. DNA for the CDR3: TGTGCCAGCAGCTTAGTTCTAGCGGGAGCTGGAGATACGCAGTATTTT. Encoded protein: CASSLVLAGAGDTQYF.

This rearrangement joins TRBV27 to TRBJ2-7; TRBD1 matches at 8 bases. The V segment lost 4 bases and the J segment 2 bases; nucleotides outside the gene matches: 4. The CDR3 covers 14 residues. Germline CDR1 MNHEY, CDR2 SMNVEV (reference sequence). The CDR3, as DNA: TGTGCCAGCAGTTATTCGACAGGGGCCTACGAGCAGTACTTC. This codes for CASSYSTGAYEQYF.

At least ten counts were recorded for this clonotype. This chain connects TRBV6-2 or TRBV6-3 to TRBJ2-3; D unclear. Germline V gene sequence: CDR1 MNHEY, CDR2 SVGEGT. Trimming took 0 bases from V and 4 from J, leaving 11 bases between them. The CDR3 covers 15 residues. CDR3 amino acids: CASSYSNPAADTQYF. The DNA for the CDR3 is TGTGCCAGCAGTTACTCGAACCCCGCGGCAGATACGCAGTATTTT.

This clonotype was seen ten or more times. The J gene is TRBJ2-7, the V gene TRBV6-6; the D gene is possibly TRBD1 (7 bases). Trimming removed 7 bases at V and 2 bases at J, with 18 bases between. The CDR3 is 15 amino acids. Germline values: CDR1 MNHNY, CDR2 SVGAGI (reference sequence). The CDR3 region is CASTNPGGTTYEQYF. CDR3 in DNA: TGTGCCAGCACCAACCCAGGGGGGACAACCTACGAGCAGTACTTC.

This clonotype was detected only a few times. The V and J genes are TRBV7-2 and TRBJ2-7; weak D call: TRBD2 (6 bases). V lost 4 bases, J lost 2 bases, and 21 bases lay in between. The CDR3 length is 17 residues. Germline V CDR1 and CDR2: SGHTA, FQGNSA. CDR3 sequence: CASSSLLGGEATYEQYF. CDR3 coding DNA: TGTGCCAGCAGCTCCCTTTTAGGTGGGGAGGCCACCTACGAGCAGTACTTC.

There are a few counts of this clonotype. This sequence joins TRBV19 and TRBJ2-7; TRBD1 is a possible D gene (6 bases). The CDR3 has 15 residues. Between the trimmed V and J ends, which lost 1 base and 0 bases, there was a span of 10 bases. Germline V CDR1 and CDR2: LNHDA, SQIVND (reference sequence). This CDR3 is CASSIGQGYSYEQYF. DNA for the CDR3: TGTGCCAGTAGTATAGGCCAGGGGTACTCCTACGAGCAGTACTTC.

This clonotype has more than one count but fewer than ten. The CDR3 is CASSSPGQGNYEQYF. The CDR3 bases are TGTGCCAGCAGCTCGCCGGGACAGGGTAACTACGAGCAGTACTTC. The chain uses TRBV7-9 and TRBJ2-7, with 9 positions matching TRBD1. The CDR3 extends over 15 amino acids. Germline assignment: CDR1 SEHNR and CDR2 FQNEAQ (reference sequence). The V and J ends lost 4 bases and 3 bases, in that order; junction bases with no gene match: 7.

Ten or more counts support this clonotype. The V and J genes are TRBV2 and TRBJ2-1; TRBD1 matches 8 bases. Germline V gives CDR1 SNHLY, CDR2 FYNNEI. This CDR3 region has 16 residues. The V and J ends lost 6 bases and 8 bases, in that order; junction bases with no gene match: 15. CDR3 sequence: CASSWSPQGARDEQFF. As DNA, the CDR3 is TGTGCCAGCAGCTGGAGTCCGCAGGGGGCGCGCGATGAGCAGTTCTTC.